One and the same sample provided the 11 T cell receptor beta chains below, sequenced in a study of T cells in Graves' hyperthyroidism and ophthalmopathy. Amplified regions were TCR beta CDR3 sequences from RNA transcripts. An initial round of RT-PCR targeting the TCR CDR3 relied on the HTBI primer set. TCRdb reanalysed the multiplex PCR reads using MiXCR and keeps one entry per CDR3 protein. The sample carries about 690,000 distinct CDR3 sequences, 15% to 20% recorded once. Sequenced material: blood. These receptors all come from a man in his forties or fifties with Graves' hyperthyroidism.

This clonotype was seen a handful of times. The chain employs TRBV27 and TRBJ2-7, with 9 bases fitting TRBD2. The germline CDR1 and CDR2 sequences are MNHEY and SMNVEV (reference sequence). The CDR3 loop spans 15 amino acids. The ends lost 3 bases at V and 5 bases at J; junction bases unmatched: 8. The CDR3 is CASSLMAGGPHEQYF. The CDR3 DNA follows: TGTGCCAGCAGTTTGATGGCGGGAGGGCCCCACGAGCAGTACTTC.

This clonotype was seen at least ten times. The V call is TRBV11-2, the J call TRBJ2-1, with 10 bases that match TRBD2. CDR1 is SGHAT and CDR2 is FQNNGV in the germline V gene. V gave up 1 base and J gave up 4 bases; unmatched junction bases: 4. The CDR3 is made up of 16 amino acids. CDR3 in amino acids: CASSLVQGLAYNEQFF. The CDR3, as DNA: TGTGCCAGCAGCTTAGTTCAGGGACTAGCGTACAATGAGCAGTTCTTC.

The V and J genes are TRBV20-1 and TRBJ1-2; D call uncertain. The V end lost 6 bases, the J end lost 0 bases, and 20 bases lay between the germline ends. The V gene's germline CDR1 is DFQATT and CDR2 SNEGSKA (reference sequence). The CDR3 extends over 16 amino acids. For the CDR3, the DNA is TGCAGTGCACAAAACCCCGGCCGCGCTTCTAACTATGGCTACACCTTC. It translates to CSAQNPGRASNYGYTF.

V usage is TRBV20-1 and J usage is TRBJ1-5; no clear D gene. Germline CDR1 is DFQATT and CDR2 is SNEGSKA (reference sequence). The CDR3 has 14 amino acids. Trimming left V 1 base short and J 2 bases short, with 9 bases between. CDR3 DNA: TGCAGTGCTAGAGTCTCGGACGGCAATCAGCCCCAGCATTTT. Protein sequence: CSARVSDGNQPQHF.

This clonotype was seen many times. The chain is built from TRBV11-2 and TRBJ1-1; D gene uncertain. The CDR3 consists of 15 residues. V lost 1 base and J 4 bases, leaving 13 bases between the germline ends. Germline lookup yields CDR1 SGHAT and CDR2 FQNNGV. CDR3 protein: CASSLGMGIGTEAFF. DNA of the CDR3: TGTGCCAGCAGCTTAGGAATGGGGATTGGCACTGAAGCTTTCTTT. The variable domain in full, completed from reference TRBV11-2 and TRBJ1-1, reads EAGVAQSPRYKIIEKRQSVAFWCNPISGHATLYWYQQILGQGPKLLIQFQNNGVVDDSQLPKDRFSAERLKGVDSTLKIQPAKLEDSAVYLCASSLGMGIGTEAFFGQGTRLTVV.

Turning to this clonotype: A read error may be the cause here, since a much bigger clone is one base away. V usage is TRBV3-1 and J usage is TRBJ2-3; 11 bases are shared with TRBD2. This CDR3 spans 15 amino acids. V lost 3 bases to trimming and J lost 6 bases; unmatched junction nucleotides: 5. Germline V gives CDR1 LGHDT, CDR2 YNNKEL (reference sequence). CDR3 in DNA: TGTGCCAGCAGCCATAGGGGACTAGCGGTTGATACGCAGTATTTT. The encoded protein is CASSHRGLAVDTQYF.

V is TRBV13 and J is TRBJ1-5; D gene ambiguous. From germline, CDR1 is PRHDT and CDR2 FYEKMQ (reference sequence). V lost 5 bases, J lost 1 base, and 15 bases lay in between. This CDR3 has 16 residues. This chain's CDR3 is CASSLSLGSSNQPQHF. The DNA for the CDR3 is TGTGCCAGCAGCCTAAGTTTGGGGAGCAGCAATCAGCCCCAGCATTTT.

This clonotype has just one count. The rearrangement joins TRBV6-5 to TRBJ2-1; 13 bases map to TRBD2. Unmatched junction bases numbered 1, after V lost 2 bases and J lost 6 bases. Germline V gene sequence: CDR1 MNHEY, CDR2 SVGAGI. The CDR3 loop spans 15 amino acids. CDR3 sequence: CASSYTSGRGNEQFF. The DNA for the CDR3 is TGTGCCAGCAGTTACACTAGCGGGAGGGGCAATGAGCAGTTCTTC.

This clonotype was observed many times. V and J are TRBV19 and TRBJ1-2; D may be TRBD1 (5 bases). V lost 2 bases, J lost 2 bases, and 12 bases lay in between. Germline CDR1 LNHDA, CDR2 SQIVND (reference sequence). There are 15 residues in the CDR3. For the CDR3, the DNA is TGTGCCAGTAGTATAAGCGACAGACTGAACTATGGCTACACCTTC. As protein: CASSISDRLNYGYTF.

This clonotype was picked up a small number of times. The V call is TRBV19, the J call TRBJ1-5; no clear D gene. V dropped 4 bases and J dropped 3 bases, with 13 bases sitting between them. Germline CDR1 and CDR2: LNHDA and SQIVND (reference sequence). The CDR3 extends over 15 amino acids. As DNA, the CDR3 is TGTGCCAGTAGTACCGGTACGGCAGACAATCAGCCCCAGCATTTT. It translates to CASSTGTADNQPQHF.

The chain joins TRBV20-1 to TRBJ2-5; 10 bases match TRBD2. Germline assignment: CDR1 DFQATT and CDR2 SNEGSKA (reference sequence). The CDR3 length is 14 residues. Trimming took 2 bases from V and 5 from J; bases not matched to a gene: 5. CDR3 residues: CSARISGLAETQYF. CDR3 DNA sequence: TGCAGTGCTAGAATATCGGGACTAGCGGAGACCCAGTACTTC.